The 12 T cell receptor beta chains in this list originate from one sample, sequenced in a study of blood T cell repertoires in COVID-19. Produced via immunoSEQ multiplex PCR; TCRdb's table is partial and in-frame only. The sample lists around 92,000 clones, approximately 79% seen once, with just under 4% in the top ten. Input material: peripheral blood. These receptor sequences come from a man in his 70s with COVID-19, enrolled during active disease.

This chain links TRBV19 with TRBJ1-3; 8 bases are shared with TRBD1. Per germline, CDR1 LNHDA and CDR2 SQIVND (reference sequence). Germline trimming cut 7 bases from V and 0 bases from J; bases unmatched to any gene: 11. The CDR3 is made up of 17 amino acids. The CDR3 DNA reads TGTGCCAGTAAACCACAAGCGGGGACAGGCTCTGGAAACACCATATATTTT. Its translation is CASKPQAGTGSGNTIYF. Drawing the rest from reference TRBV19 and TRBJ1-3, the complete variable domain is DGGITQSPKYLFRKEGQNVTLSCEQNLNHDAMYWYRQDPGQGLRLIYYSQIVNDFQKGDIAEGYSVSREKKESFPLTVTSAQKNPTAFYLCASKPQAGTGSGNTIYFGEGSWLTVV.

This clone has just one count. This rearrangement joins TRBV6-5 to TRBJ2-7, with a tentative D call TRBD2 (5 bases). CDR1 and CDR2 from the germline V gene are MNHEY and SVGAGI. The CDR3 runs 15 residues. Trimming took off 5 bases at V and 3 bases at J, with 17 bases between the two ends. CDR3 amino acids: CASSIRDAEYYEQYF. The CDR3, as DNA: TGTGCCAGCAGTATCCGGGATGCGGAATACTACGAGCAGTACTTC.

DNA of the CDR3: TGTGCCAGCAGTTCACTGACAGGTTCCTATGGCTACACCTTC. Its translation is CASSSLTGSYGYTF. The chain employs TRBV27 and TRBJ1-2; D perhaps matches TRBD1 (6 bases). The CDR3 is made up of 14 amino acids. V was pared by 4 bases and J by 4 bases, with 13 bases between. Germline lookup yields CDR1 MNHEY and CDR2 SMNVEV (reference sequence).

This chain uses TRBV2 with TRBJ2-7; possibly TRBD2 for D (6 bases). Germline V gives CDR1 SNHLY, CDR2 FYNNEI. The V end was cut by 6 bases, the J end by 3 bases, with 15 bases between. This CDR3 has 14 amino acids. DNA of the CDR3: TGTGCCAGCAGCCGCACCTGGGGGGTCTACGAGCAGTACTTC. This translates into CASSRTWGVYEQYF.

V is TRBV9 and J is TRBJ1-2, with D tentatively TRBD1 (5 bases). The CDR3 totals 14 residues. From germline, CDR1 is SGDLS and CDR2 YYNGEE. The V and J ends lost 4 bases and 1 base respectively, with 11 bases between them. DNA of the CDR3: TGTGCCAGCAGCCGGGGACTAATTAACTATGGCTACACCTTC. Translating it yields CASSRGLINYGYTF.

CDR3 DNA: TGTGCCAGCAGCTCTGGACTAGCGGGGATCACAGATACGCAGTATTTT. This gives the protein CASSSGLAGITDTQYF. The rearrangement uses TRBV7-3 and TRBJ2-3; the match to TRBD2 covers 12 bases. J lost 2 bases, V lost 4 bases, and 4 bases had no gene match. The CDR3 extends over 16 amino acids. Germline V gene sequence: CDR1 SGHTA, CDR2 FQGTGA. Full variable domain (remainder filled in from reference TRBV7-3 and TRBJ2-3): GAGVSQTPSNKVTEKGKYVELRCDPISGHTALYWYRQSLGQGPEFLIYFQGTGAADDSGLPNDRFFAVRPEGSVSTLKIQRTERGDSAVYLCASSSGLAGITDTQYFGPGTRLTVL.

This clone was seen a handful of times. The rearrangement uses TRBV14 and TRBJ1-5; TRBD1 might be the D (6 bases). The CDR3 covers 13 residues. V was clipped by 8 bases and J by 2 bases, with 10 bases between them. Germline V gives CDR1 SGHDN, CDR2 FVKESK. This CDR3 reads CASSRGGNQPQHF. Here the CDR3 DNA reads TGTGCCAGCTCCAGGGGTGGCAATCAGCCCCAGCATTTT. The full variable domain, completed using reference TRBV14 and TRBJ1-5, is EAGVTQFPSHSVIEKGQTVTLRCDPISGHDNLYWYRRVMGKEIKFLLHFVKESKQDESGMPNNRFLAERTGGTYSTLKVQPAELEDSGVYFCASSRGGNQPQHFGDGTRLSIL.

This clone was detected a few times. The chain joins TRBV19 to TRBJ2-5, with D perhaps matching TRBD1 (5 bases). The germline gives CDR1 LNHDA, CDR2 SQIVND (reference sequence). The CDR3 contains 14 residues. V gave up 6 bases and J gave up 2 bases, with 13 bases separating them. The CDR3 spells CASRDTGRQETQYF. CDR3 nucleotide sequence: TGTGCCAGTAGGGACACAGGACGGCAAGAGACCCAGTACTTC. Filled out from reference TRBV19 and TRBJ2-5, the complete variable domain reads DGGITQSPKYLFRKEGQNVTLSCEQNLNHDAMYWYRQDPGQGLRLIYYSQIVNDFQKGDIAEGYSVSREKKESFPLTVTSAQKNPTAFYLCASRDTGRQETQYFGPGTRLLVL.

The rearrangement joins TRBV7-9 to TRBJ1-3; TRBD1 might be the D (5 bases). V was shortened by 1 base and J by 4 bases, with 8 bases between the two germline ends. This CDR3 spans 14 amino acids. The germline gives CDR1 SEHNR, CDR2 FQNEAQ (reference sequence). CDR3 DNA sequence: TGTGCCAGCAGCTTAGGGGGCACCGGAAACACCATATATTTT. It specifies CASSLGGTGNTIYF. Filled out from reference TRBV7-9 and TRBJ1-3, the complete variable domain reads DTGVSQNPRHKITKRGQNVTFRCDPISEHNRLYWYRQTLGQGPEFLTYFQNEAQLEKSRLLSDRFSAERPKGSFSTLEIQRTEQGDSAMYLCASSLGGTGNTIYFGEGSWLTVV.

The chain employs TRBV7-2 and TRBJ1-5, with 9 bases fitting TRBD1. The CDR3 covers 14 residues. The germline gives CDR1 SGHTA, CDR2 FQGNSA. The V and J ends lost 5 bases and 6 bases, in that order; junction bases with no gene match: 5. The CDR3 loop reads CASSPDRGGQPQHF. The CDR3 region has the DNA TGTGCCAGCAGCCCGGACAGGGGAGGTCAGCCCCAGCATTTT.

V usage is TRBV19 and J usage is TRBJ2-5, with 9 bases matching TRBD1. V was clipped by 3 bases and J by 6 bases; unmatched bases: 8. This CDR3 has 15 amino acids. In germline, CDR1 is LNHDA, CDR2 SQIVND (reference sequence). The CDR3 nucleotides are TGTGCCAGTAGTATTGGACAGGGGAGGGAAAAGACCCAGTACTTC. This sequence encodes CASSIGQGREKTQYF.

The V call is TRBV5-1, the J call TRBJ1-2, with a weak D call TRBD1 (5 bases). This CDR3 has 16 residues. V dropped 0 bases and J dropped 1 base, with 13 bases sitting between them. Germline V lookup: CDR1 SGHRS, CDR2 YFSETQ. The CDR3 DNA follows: TGCGCCAGCAGCTTGGGGGTATTCCAGGGTAACTATGGCTACACCTTC. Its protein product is CASSLGVFQGNYGYTF.